The 9 T cell receptor beta chains listed next were all sequenced from one sample in a study of shared clonotypes between healthy human individuals. Data came from immunoSEQ multiplex PCR; TCRdb stores just in-frame clones and leaves some out. The profile shows more than 500,000 clones, around 96% of them singletons. CD45RO-negative cells were positively selected for CCR7, leaving out terminally differentiated effector memory CD45RA+ cells. Sequencing input: naive CD8+ T cells sorted from blood. These receptors came from a woman aged 25 to 39 in good health.

This chain links TRBV5-6 with TRBJ1-1; perhaps TRBD1 as D (6 bases). Deletions cut 2 bases from V and 6 bases from J, with 23 bases between. This CDR3 spans 17 amino acids. CDR1 and CDR2 (germline): SGHDT, YYEEEE. CDR3 region: CASSFYTKGHHHAEAFF. DNA of the CDR3: TGTGCCAGCAGCTTTTATACGAAGGGACACCACCACGCTGAAGCTTTCTTT.

Worth noting for this clone: This specimen includes other DNA sequences encoding the same CDR3. The chain employs TRBV7-2 and TRBJ2-2; D gene unclear. Germline assignment: CDR1 SGHTA and CDR2 FQGNSA. The V end lost 5 bases, the J end lost 2 bases, and 3 bases lay between the germline ends. The CDR3 sequence is 12 residues long. The CDR3 DNA sequence: TGTGCCAGCAGCCCCAACACCGGGGAGCTGTTTTTT. Its protein product is CASSPNTGELFF.

This clone was found a few times. This chain joins TRBV13 and TRBJ2-1, with 7 bases fitting TRBD2. The V segment lost 4 bases and the J segment 13 bases; nucleotides outside the gene matches: 7. This CDR3 has 12 residues. From germline, CDR1 is PRHDT and CDR2 FYEKMQ (reference sequence). CDR3 coding DNA: TGTGCCAGCAGCTCAGGGACTACCAACCAGTTCTTC. As protein: CASSSGTTNQFF.

This clone has only one observation. The V call is TRBV28, the J call TRBJ2-4; 7 bases are shared with TRBD1. Germline-derived CDR1 and CDR2 are MDHEN and SYDVKM. CDR3 length equals 16 residues. The junction had 10 bases not matched to a gene; V was cut back by 2 bases and J by 6 bases. The CDR3 protein is CASSLPPRQGGNIQYF. The CDR3 DNA sequence: TGTGCCAGCAGTTTACCCCCTCGACAGGGTGGAAACATTCAGTACTTC.

The DNA for the CDR3 is TGTGCCAGCAGTGAAAGGACAGCAACTAATGAAAAACTGTTTTTT. The encoded protein is CASSERTATNEKLFF. This chain links TRBV2 with TRBJ1-4; D is possibly TRBD1 (6 bases). This CDR3 has 15 residues. V was pared by 2 bases and J by 0 bases, with 7 bases between. Per the germline V gene, CDR1 is SNHLY and CDR2 is FYNNEI. Full variable domain (outside the CDR3, taken from reference TRBV2 and TRBJ1-4): EPEVTQTPSHQVTQMGQEVILRCVPISNHLYFYWYRQILGQKVEFLVSFYNNEISEKSEIFDDQFSVERPDGSNFTLKIRSTKLEDSAMYFCASSERTATNEKLFFGSGTQLSVL.

This clone showed up just once. The chain carries TRBV5-6 and TRBJ1-3; D gene unclear. The CDR3 loop spans 14 amino acids. V lost 1 base, J lost 2 bases, and 7 bases lay in between. CDR1 and CDR2 from the germline V gene are SGHDT and YYEEEE. The CDR3 nucleotides read TGTGCCAGCAGCTTGACGACGGCTGGAAACACCATATATTTT. This codes for CASSLTTAGNTIYF.

As for this clone: The junction does not match germline at one end; this may be a read error. The CDR3 nucleotides read TGTGCCAGCAGCGGAACGCCGGGGATGGGGGAGCTGTACTTC. Translated, it gives CASSGTPGMGELYF. The gene calls are TRBV13 and TRBJ2-7; D may be TRBD1 or TRBD2 (5 bases each). Looked up from germline, CDR1 is PRHDT and CDR2 is FYEKMQ (reference sequence). The CDR3 consists of 14 residues.

The chain combines TRBV5-1 with TRBJ2-5; 7 bases agree with TRBD1. With V trimmed by 0 bases and J by 2 bases, 4 bases remained unmatched. The CDR3 extends over 15 amino acids. Germline values: CDR1 SGHRS, CDR2 YFSETQ. CDR3 residues: CASSLVTGVQETQYF. The CDR3 DNA reads as TGCGCCAGCAGCTTGGTAACAGGGGTACAAGAGACCCAGTACTTC.

The J gene is TRBJ2-3, the V gene TRBV27; 10 bases map to TRBD2. The CDR3 length is 16 residues. Germline trimming cut 2 bases from V and 2 bases from J; bases unmatched to any gene: 4. Germline V gives CDR1 MNHEY, CDR2 SMNVEV (reference sequence). The CDR3 sequence is CASSLRTSGNTDTQYF. CDR3 in DNA: TGTGCCAGCAGTTTACGGACTAGCGGAAACACAGATACGCAGTATTTT.